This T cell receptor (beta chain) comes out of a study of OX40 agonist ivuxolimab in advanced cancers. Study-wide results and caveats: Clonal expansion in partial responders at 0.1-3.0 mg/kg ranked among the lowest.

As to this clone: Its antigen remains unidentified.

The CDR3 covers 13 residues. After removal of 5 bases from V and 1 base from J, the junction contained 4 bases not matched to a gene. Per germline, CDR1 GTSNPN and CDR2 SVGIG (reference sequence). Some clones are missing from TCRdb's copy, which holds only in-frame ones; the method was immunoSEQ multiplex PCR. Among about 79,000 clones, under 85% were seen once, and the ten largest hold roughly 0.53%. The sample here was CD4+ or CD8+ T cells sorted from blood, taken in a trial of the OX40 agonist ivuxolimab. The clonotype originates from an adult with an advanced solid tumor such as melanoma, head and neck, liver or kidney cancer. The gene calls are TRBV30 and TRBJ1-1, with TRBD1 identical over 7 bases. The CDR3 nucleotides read TGTGCCTGGGGAGGACAGGCGAACACTGAAGCTTTCTTT. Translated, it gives CAWGGQANTEAFF.